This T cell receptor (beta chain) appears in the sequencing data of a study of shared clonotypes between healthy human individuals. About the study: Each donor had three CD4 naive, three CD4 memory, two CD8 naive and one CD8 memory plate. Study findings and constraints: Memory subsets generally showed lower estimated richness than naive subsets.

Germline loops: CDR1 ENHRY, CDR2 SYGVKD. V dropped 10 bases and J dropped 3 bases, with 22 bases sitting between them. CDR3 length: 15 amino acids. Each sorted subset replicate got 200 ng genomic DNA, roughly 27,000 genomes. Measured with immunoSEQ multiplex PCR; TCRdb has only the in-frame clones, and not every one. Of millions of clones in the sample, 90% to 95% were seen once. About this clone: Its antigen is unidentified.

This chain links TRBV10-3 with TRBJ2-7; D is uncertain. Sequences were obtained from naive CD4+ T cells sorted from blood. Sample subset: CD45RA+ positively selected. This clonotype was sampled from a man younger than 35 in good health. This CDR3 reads CATAGPSQGYYEQYF. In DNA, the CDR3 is TGTGCCACAGCCGGCCCCTCCCAAGGGTACTACGAGCAGTACTTC.